This TCR beta chain was recovered during a study of Tregs in tolerant kidney transplant recipients. Some clones are missing from TCRdb's copy, which holds only in-frame ones; the method was immunoSEQ multiplex PCR. The sample shows 90,000 to 120,000 clones, nearly 90% of them seen only once. Study-wide findings and caveats: For some patients, primers changed over time, blocking nucleotide-level comparison. The small number of patients limits these findings pending further validation.

Germline V gene sequence: CDR1 GTSNPN, CDR2 SVGIG (reference sequence). This CDR3 is 18 amino acids long. J lost 5 bases, V lost 0 bases, and 10 bases had no gene match. On this clone itself: No antigen is known for it.

The sequencing used CD4+ T cells from blood, collected before the transplant. This sequence was found in a human donor who received a combined kidney and bone marrow transplant. The J gene is TRBJ2-2, the V gene TRBV30; TRBD2 matches at 12 bases. The CDR3 DNA follows: TGTGCCTGGAGTGTACGCCTAGCGGGAGGGCCGGGGACCGGGGAGCTGTTTTTT. Protein product: CAWSVRLAGGPGTGELFF.